Described below is a single T cell receptor beta chain sequence and its context. This clonotype turned up a few times. What antigen it recognizes has not been identified. Base qualities are missing; no much larger clone stands one base away. This entry belongs to a study of identical twins (dated by TCRdb to between 2015 and 2016). About the full investigation: To test whether fetal clonotypes persist, this study deep-sequenced TCR alpha and beta repertoires from monozygotic twins, from unrelated adults of various ages, and from cord blood. Replicate twin experiments were performed at different times using different library preparation protocols to rule out contamination. The investigation overall reported the following: Zero-insertion analyses could be partly confounded by invariant T cells such as MAIT and iNKT, although diverse VJ usage argued against such confounding for most clonotypes. The excess sharing between twins in beta out-of-frame sequences was weaker because fewer shared sequences reduced the signal-to-noise ratio. Because the same donors could not be followed over many years, the conclusions relied on cross-sectional statistical analysis. Fewer insertions were carried by abundant cord blood beta clonotypes, a similar but weaker trend appeared in young adult naive repertoires, and no such trend appeared in memory repertoires. In monozygotic twins, out-of-frame TCR alpha sharing was systematically underestimated by recombination models, although the models agreed with sharing between unrelated individuals. Compared with coincidental sharing between unrelated individuals, out-of-frame TCR alpha sequences shared between twins had an excess of sequences with low generation probability.

Receptor libraries were prepared by 5' RACE. Instrument used: Illumina HiSeq 2000. A universal primer binding site was introduced by template switching, and a unique molecular identifier was present in the final cDNA, enabling accurate counting of TCR cDNA molecules. Specific primers in the conserved constant-segment region were used to synthesize first-strand cDNA for the TCR alpha and beta chains. Each cDNA library was double barcoded, with a SMART-Mk sample barcode plus Illumina barcodes, to control for contamination. TruSeq adapter sequences, together with Illumina sample barcodes, were added in two successive PCR steps. TCR alpha and beta cDNA libraries were sequenced on the Illumina HiSeq platform with custom primers. Per the source publication's procedure: Raw reads were processed with MiGEC to extract unique molecular identifiers, and MiXCR was used to determine CDR3 positions. For each individual, recombination models were inferred using an EM algorithm with the repgenHMM and IGoR tools. The analysis of shared clonotypes was done with the tcR package in R, with sharing normalized by the product of cloneset sizes. To study raw recombination without the effects of thymic and clonal selection, out-of-frame nonproductive sequences were analyzed. TCRdb reworked the public reads: Q25 trimming with fastp, MiXCR clone assembly, productive beta chains retained. Rows are combined by CDR3 protein, so each entry shows the most common genes and DNA. The V and J calls shown here were made by TCRdb, not taken from the authors' results. The sample table holds roughly 750,000 distinct CDR3 sequences, of which 21% were seen once. About 4.5% of the sample goes to the ten largest clones.

Every donor was a healthy Caucasian. Three pairs of female monozygotic twins, all aged about 18 to 30 years, were included in the twin cohort. Peripheral blood mononuclear cells were used as the source from which RNA for TCR libraries was isolated. The CDR3 holds 16 amino acids from the cysteine to the phenylalanine. Just CDR3 DNA is preserved here, 48 bases in frame from base 1. CDR1 MNHEY and CDR2 SMNVEV were looked up in the germline V gene (reference sequence). V is cut back by 6 bases and J by 5 bases, with 11 bases in the junction unmatched. These same records also appear under a second study, on T cells expressing NK-cell markers. Reported in the second study: TCR beta-chain repertoires were profiled in sorted CD3+CD56+NKG2C+, CD3+CD56+NKG2C- and CD3+CD56-NKG2C+ T-cell subsets from several donors. Of the eight sequenced donors, seven were found to be HCMV-seropositive and one was found to be HCMV-seronegative. In several experiments an anti-gammadeltaTCR antibody was added to restrict sorting to alphabetaTCR-expressing T cells. In 5 to 7 donors, the dominant CD3+CD56+NKG2C+ clonotypes ranked among the top 10 CD8+ clonotypes, making up about 1.0-7.5% of CD8+ T cells. Those dominant clonotypes were again the most abundant among CD3+CD56-NKG2C+ cells in a handful of donors, at about 25-65%. It remained unclear whether the expanded NKG2C-expressing T cell clones were specific for HCMV antigens. All eight donors whose samples were sequenced were randomly selected healthy volunteers, three of them men and five women. HCMV-specific IgG was detected in serum with a commercial ELISA kit to determine HCMV serostatus. For six donors, bulk peripheral blood T-cell repertoires were additionally sequenced from unsorted PBMC. Reads were demultiplexed and grouped by UMI with MIGEC, and clonotypes were assembled and quantified with MiTCR. To remove erroneous sequences, TCR cDNA sequences were retained only when supported by two or more reads. Downstream repertoire analysis used the tcR package, and clonotypes were matched across fractions by CDR3 nucleotide sequence plus V segment. Antigen specificity was annotated against VDJdb with VDJmatch, allowing one amino acid substitution in CDR3.

The clonotype was recovered from a woman younger than 35 in good health. The chain is made from TRBV27 and TRBJ2-5, with 11 bases matching TRBD2. Sequenced: PBMCs. The CDR3 corresponds to CASSSLTSGDRETQYF. The nucleotides are TGTGCCAGCAGCTCCTTGACTAGCGGGGATAGGGAGACCCAGTACTTC.